A selection of T cell receptor beta chains follows, all from one sample in a study of blood T cell repertoires in COVID-19. The assay was immunoSEQ multiplex PCR, and TCRdb's table has in-frame clones only and misses some. The sample records 150,000 or so clones, more than 65% being singletons. The sample was PBMCs or T cells enriched from blood (not recorded which). The origin of the receptors is a woman between 40 and 50 years old with acute COVID-19. Each CDR3 is given with its conserved first and last residue. The D gene is left open where the match is weak. Expanded clones get a size class; other rows say once, few or many, or leave the size out.

>.|17|TRBJ2-7|TRBV5-6|.
TGTGCCAGCAGCTTGTGGACGGGCGGGCCGAGCTCCTACGAGCAGTACTTC
CASSLWTGGPSSYEQYF
>.|13|TRBJ1-1|TRBV12-3/TRBV12-4|.
TGTGCCAGCCGGGACTCCTTGAACACTGAAGCTTTCTTT
CASRDSLNTEAFF
>once|15|TRBJ2-5|TRBV7-9|TRBD1
TGTGCCAGCAGCCCAGGGACAGGAGGATGGGAGACCCAGTACTTC
CASSPGTGGWETQYF
>.|15|TRBJ2-5|TRBV2|.
TGTGCCAGCAGTGCAATTAGCGGTTCTCAAGAGACCCAGTACTTC
CASSAISGSQETQYF
>.|17|TRBJ1-1|TRBV11-2|.
TGTGCCAGCAGCTTAGGAGTCCGACTGATCCCGGGGACTGAAGCTTTCTTT
CASSLGVRLIPGTEAFF
>once|13|TRBJ1-2|TRBV27|TRBD1
TGTGCCAGCAGTCTAGCACAGGGGTATGGCTACACCTTC
CASSLAQGYGYTF
>few|16|TRBJ2-3|TRBV19|TRBD1
TGTGCCAGTAGTAACCGACAGGGATCTAGCACAGATACGCAGTATTTT
CASSNRQGSSTDTQYF
>.|14|TRBJ2-2|TRBV28|TRBD2
TGTGCCGGGACGACTAGCGGGGCCACCGGGGAGCTGTTTTTT
CAGTTSGATGELFF
>.|15|TRBJ2-1|TRBV7-7|TRBD2
TGTGCTAGCAGCAAAACTAGCGGGACCTACAATGAGCAGTTCTTC
CASSKTSGTYNEQFF
>.|15|TRBJ2-5|TRBV4-1|TRBD1
TGCGCCAGCAGCCAATCAACAGGGGGCGGAGAGACCCAGTACTTC
CASSQSTGGGETQYF
>.|15|TRBJ1-3|TRBV2|.
TGTGCCAGCAGTGAACTGGGCGCTCCCGGAAACACCATATATTTT
CASSELGAPGNTIYF
>.|14|TRBJ2-1|TRBV19|.
TGTGCCAGTAGTATACGGCGGGATGACAATGAGCAGTTCTTC
CASSIRRDDNEQFF
>many|15|TRBJ1-2|TRBV4-1|TRBD1
TGCGCCAGCAGCCCCTCGACAGGGGGGAGTGCTGGCTACACCTTC
CASSPSTGGSAGYTF
>once|15|TRBJ1-5|TRBV5-6|.
TGTGCCAGCGTTAACTCCAGGAATTATGATCAGCCCCAGCATTTT
CASVNSRNYDQPQHF
>.|17|TRBJ2-1|TRBV11-2|TRBD2
TGTGCCAGCAGCCCAGGGGTTGGCCTAGCGGGAGCTTTTGAGCAGTTCTTC
CASSPGVGLAGAFEQFF
>.|13|TRBJ2-1|TRBV7-9|.
TGTGCCAGCAGCCGTCTAGAAGGCAATGAGCAGTTCTTC
CASSRLEGNEQFF
>few|15|TRBJ2-1|TRBV6-4|.
TGTGCCAGCAGTTCACAGGGTACTACCTACAATGAGCAGTTCTTC
CASSSQGTTYNEQFF
>.|14|TRBJ2-3|TRBV3-1/TRBV3-2|.
TGTGCCAGCAGCTCTCGGTCCCGCACAGATACGCAGTATTTT
CASSSRSRTDTQYF
>.|15|TRBJ2-1|TRBV6-1|TRBD1
TGTGCCAGCAGTGAAGCAGTAGAAGGGGGCTATGAGCAGTTCTTC
CASSEAVEGGYEQFF
>.|13|TRBJ2-1|TRBV2|.
TGTGCCAGCGGAGGCCGTGTCTACAATGAGCAGTTCTTC
CASGGRVYNEQFF
>.|18|TRBJ1-4|TRBV5-1|.
TGCGCCAGCAGCTTGCAGCAGGGATCCCATTCCGAGAATGAAAAACTGTTTTTT
CASSLQQGSHSENEKLFF
>.|12|TRBJ2-7|TRBV18|.
TGTGCCAGCTCACCACTCAGGGGCGAGCAGTACTTC
CASSPLRGEQYF